A single sample gave rise to the 5 T cell receptor beta chains below, sequenced in a study of response to subunit inactivated influenza vaccine. TCRdb re-called the RT-PCR reads through MiXCR, storing one row per CDR3 protein. The table lists 280,000 or so distinct CDR3 sequences, about a fifth of them singletons. The sequenced sample was PBMCs from blood, obtained 21 months after vaccination. The origin of the receptors is a man aged 50 to 75 who received an inactivated influenza vaccine.

This clonotype was recorded many times. J is TRBJ1-6 and V is TRBV20-1; D is ambiguous. V gave up 2 bases and J gave up 10 bases, with 12 bases separating them. The CDR3 consists of 13 residues. From germline, CDR1 is DFQATT and CDR2 SNEGSKA (reference sequence). The CDR3, as DNA: TGCAGTGCTAGATACCGGGATGGATCACCCCTCCACTTT. This gives the protein CSARYRDGSPLHF.

This clonotype appeared many times. The rearrangement joins TRBV6-2 or TRBV6-3 to TRBJ1-5; tentatively, D is TRBD1 (5 bases). The CDR3 is 14 amino acids. Germline V gene sequence: CDR1 MNHEY, CDR2 SVGEGT. Trimming took off 6 bases at V and 4 bases at J, with 13 bases between the two ends. The CDR3: CASRTGTLNQPQHF. CDR3 bases: TGTGCCAGCAGGACCGGGACTCTAAATCAGCCCCAGCATTTT.

V is TRBV6-5 and J is TRBJ2-3; the match to TRBD2 covers 10 bases. V was clipped by 0 bases and J by 2 bases; unmatched bases: 11. Per germline, CDR1 MNHEY and CDR2 SVGAGI. The CDR3 length is 19 residues. CDR3 residues: CASSYSERFSGRATDTQYF. For the CDR3, the DNA is TGTGCCAGCAGTTACTCGGAGCGTTTCAGCGGGAGGGCCACAGATACGCAGTATTTT.

The J gene is TRBJ2-7, the V gene TRBV4-3, with TRBD1 matching 12 bases. The germline V gene encodes CDR1 LGHNA and CDR2 YSLEER. V gave up 0 bases and J gave up 5 bases; unmatched junction bases: 5. The CDR3 length is 16 residues. CDR3 amino acids: CASSQDFGTGGHEQYF. The CDR3, as DNA: TGCGCCAGCAGCCAAGATTTCGGGACAGGGGGCCACGAGCAGTACTTC.

The chain couples TRBV24-1 to TRBJ1-1; no reliable D call. The CDR3 is made up of 13 amino acids. Trimming shortened V by 4 bases and J by 4 bases, and 9 bases separated the two germline ends. Germline V gives CDR1 KGHDR, CDR2 SFDVKD. The CDR3 DNA sequence: TGTGCCACCAGTGAGGGGTACGGCACTGAAGCTTTCTTT. This codes for CATSEGYGTEAFF.